This is a list of T cell receptor beta chains from one sample in a study of Ad26.COV2.S vaccination and SARS-CoV-2 variants. Some clones are missing from TCRdb's copy, which holds only in-frame ones; the method was immunoSEQ multiplex PCR. The sample carries about 680,000 clones, about 90% recorded once. The material was peripheral blood, obtained in a trial of Ad26.COV2.S vaccine versus placebo. The receptors come from a person between 18 and 59 years old who received the Ad26.COV2.S COVID-19 vaccine or a placebo. Each CDR3 is given with its conserved first and last residue. Each record gives: clone size, J gene, D gene, V gene, CDR3 protein, CDR3 DNA. D genes are given only for firm matches. The size entry is marked missing in some rows and otherwise reads once, few, many or a size class.

>-|TRBJ2-5|-|TRBV3-1/TRBV3-2
CASSQSGQETQYF
TGTGCCAGCAGCCAAAGCGGACAAGAGACCCAGTACTTC
>-|TRBJ2-2|TRBD2|TRBV6-5
CASSSSGRRTGELFF
TGTGCCAGCAGCTCTAGCGGGAGGCGGACCGGGGAGCTGTTTTTT
>-|TRBJ1-4|-|TRBV6-5
CASIRAFNEKLFF
TGTGCCAGCATCAGGGCTTTTAATGAAAAACTGTTTTTT
>-|TRBJ2-2|-|TRBV12-3/TRBV12-4
CASSLVDTGELFF
TGTGCCAGCAGTTTAGTTGACACCGGGGAGCTGTTTTTT
>-|TRBJ2-7|-|TRBV27
CASSLSQGFGEQYF
TGTGCCAGCAGTTTATCCCAGGGTTTCGGCGAGCAGTACTTC
>-|TRBJ1-6|TRBD1|TRBV27
CASSLYRGSSPLHF
TGTGCCAGCAGTTTATACAGGGGGTCATCACCCCTCCACTTT
>-|TRBJ2-3|TRBD2|TRBV19
CASSLLAGSDTQYF
TGTGCCAGTAGCTTACTAGCGGGGTCCGATACGCAGTATTTT
>-|TRBJ1-2|-|TRBV15
CATSREGGMAYGYTF
TGTGCCACCAGCAGAGAAGGGGGAATGGCGTATGGCTACACCTTC
>-|TRBJ2-4|-|TRBV6-1
CASSEYRTPAEYF
TGTGCCAGCAGTGAATATCGGACTCCCGCCGAGTACTTC
>-|TRBJ2-7|TRBD2|TRBV5-4
CASSLAGSGALEQYF
TGTGCCAGCAGCTTGGCGGGTAGCGGGGCCCTCGAGCAGTACTTC
>once|TRBJ1-2|-|TRBV12-3/TRBV12-4
CASNWGGPNGYTF
TGTGCCAGCAACTGGGGGGGGCCGAATGGCTACACCTTC
>-|TRBJ1-5|-|TRBV6-1
CASSEVRSQPQHF
TGTGCCAGCAGTGAAGTCCGGAGTCAGCCCCAGCATTTT
>once|TRBJ1-2|-|TRBV18
CASSPDRTGYGYTF
TGTGCCAGCTCACCTGACAGGACGGGCTATGGCTACACCTTC
>-|TRBJ1-5|-|TRBV24-1
CATSDPSLEGNQPQHF
TGTGCCACCAGTGACCCGTCCCTTGAGGGCAATCAGCCCCAGCATTTT
>-|TRBJ1-2|TRBD1|TRBV10-3
CAIRETGGFNYGYTF
TGTGCCATCAGAGAGACAGGGGGGTTTAACTATGGCTACACCTTC
>-|TRBJ1-3|TRBD1|TRBV2
CASSSPDRAGNTIYF
TGTGCCAGCAGTTCCCCGGACAGGGCTGGAAACACCATATATTTT
>-|TRBJ2-3|TRBD2|TRBV4-2
CASSPLAGDPDTQYF
TGTGCCAGCAGCCCTTTAGCGGGGGACCCAGATACGCAGTATTTT
>-|TRBJ2-2|TRBD1|TRBV5-1
CASSPTLGQGARQNTGELFF
TGCGCCAGCAGCCCTACATTGGGACAGGGGGCTCGGCAGAACACCGGGGAGCTGTTTTTT
>few|TRBJ1-5|-|TRBV7-6
CASSLGGDNQPQHF
TGTGCCAGCAGCTTGGGGGGGGACAATCAGCCCCAGCATTTT
>-|TRBJ1-1|-|TRBV11-2
CASTPGEGWTEAFF
TGTGCCAGCACACCAGGTGAGGGGTGGACTGAAGCTTTCTTT
>-|TRBJ2-7|TRBD1|TRBV6-1
CASSERGQGTYEQYF
TGTGCCAGCAGTGAAAGGGGACAGGGAACCTACGAGCAGTACTTC
>-|TRBJ1-2|TRBD1|TRBV7-9
CASSLTGQGPGYGYTF
TGTGCCAGCAGCTTAACGGGACAGGGTCCTGGCTATGGCTACACCTTC
>-|TRBJ1-2|TRBD1|TRBV10-3
CAISDLAGGYGYTF
TGTGCCATCAGTGATTTGGCAGGGGGCTATGGCTACACCTTC
>-|TRBJ1-2|-|TRBV2
CASSEGPMVAF
TGTGCCAGCAGTGAGGGGCCCATGGTCGCCTTC
>-|TRBJ1-2|TRBD1|TRBV19
CASSTTGAQGYTF
TGTGCCAGTAGTACGACAGGGGCGCAGGGCTACACCTTC
>-|TRBJ1-1|TRBD1|TRBV29-1
CSVRTGGQGTEAFF
TGCAGCGTGCGGACAGGGGGCCAAGGGACTGAAGCTTTCTTT
>-|TRBJ2-7|TRBD2|TRBV18
CASSPSSGAYEQYF
TGTGCCAGCTCACCGTCGAGCGGGGCCTACGAGCAGTACTTC
>-|TRBJ2-7|TRBD1|TRBV6-5
CASKGRDRGEEQYF
TGTGCCAGCAAGGGTCGGGACAGGGGTGAAGAGCAGTACTTC
>-|TRBJ1-6|TRBD1|TRBV10-2
CASSPTGGGSPLHF
TGCGCCAGCAGTCCGACAGGGGGCGGCTCACCCCTCCACTTT
>-|TRBJ2-1|TRBD2|TRBV9
CASSDLSGTVYNEQFF
TGTGCCAGCAGCGACCTGAGCGGGACCGTCTACAATGAGCAGTTCTTC
>-|TRBJ1-4|TRBD1|TRBV29-1
CSVTGDATNEKLFF
TGCAGCGTGACAGGGGACGCAACTAATGAAAAACTGTTTTTT
>-|TRBJ2-7|TRBD2|TRBV18
CASSPAGGYEQYF
TGTGCCAGCTCACCGGCGGGAGGCTACGAGCAGTACTTC
>-|TRBJ2-7|TRBD1|TRBV27
CARQGVGQGRYEQYF
TGTGCCAGACAGGGGGTCGGACAGGGTCGGTACGAGCAGTACTTC
>-|TRBJ1-6|-|TRBV10-3
CAIGRHSPLHF
TGTGCCATCGGCCGACATTCACCCCTCCACTTT
>-|TRBJ2-2|TRBD2|TRBV27
CASSSPGLVTGELFF
TGTGCCAGCAGTTCTCCGGGACTAGTCACCGGGGAGCTGTTTTTT
>few|TRBJ2-3|-|TRBV6-6
CASKGGGSTDTQYF
TGTGCCAGCAAGGGGGGGGGAAGCACAGATACGCAGTATTTT
>-|TRBJ2-3|-|TRBV19
CASSARRTISPDTQYF
TGTGCCAGTAGTGCCCGTCGGACTATTTCCCCAGATACGCAGTATTTT
>-|TRBJ2-2|-|TRBV2
CAGARRSTGELFF
TGTGCCGGCGCAAGGCGGTCCACCGGGGAGCTGTTTTTT
>-|TRBJ2-5|-|TRBV18
CASSQGPSQETQYF
TGTGCCAGCTCGCAAGGACCGTCCCAAGAGACCCAGTACTTC